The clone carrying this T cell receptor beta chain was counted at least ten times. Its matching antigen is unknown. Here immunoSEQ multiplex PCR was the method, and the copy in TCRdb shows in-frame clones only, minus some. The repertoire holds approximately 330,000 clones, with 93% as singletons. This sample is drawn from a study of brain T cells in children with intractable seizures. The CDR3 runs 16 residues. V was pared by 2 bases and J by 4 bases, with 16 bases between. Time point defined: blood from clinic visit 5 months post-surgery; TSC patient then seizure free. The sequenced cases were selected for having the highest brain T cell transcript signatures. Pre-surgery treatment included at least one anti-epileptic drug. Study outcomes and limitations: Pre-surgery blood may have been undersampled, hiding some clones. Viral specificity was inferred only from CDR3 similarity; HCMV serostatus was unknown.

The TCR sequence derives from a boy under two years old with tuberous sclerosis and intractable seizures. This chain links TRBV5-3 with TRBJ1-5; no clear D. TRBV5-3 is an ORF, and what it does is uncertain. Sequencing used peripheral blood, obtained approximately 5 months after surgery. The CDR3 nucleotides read TGTGCCAGAAGCTTCTTAACGATGCAGAGAAATCAGCCCCAGCATTTT. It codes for CARSFLTMQRNQPQHF.